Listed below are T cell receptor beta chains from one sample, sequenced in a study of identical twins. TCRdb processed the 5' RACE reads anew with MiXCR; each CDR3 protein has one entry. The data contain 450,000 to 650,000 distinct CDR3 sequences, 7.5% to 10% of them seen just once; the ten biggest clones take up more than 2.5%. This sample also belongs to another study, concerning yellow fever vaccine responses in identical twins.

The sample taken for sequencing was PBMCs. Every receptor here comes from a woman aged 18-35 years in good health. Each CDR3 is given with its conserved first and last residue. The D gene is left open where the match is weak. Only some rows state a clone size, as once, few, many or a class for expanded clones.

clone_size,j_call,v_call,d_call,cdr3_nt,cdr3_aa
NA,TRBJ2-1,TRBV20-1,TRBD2,TGCAGTGCTGATAGCGGGAGGGGCCTATACAATGAGCAGTTCTTC,CSADSGRGLYNEQFF
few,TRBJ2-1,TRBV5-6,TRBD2,TGTGCCAGCAGCTGGGGGACTAGCGGGGGGGCTAGGGAGCAGTTCTTC,CASSWGTSGGAREQFF
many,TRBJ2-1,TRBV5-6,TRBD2,TGTGCCAGCAGCTTGCGGCTAGCGGGAGGAACTGGGCAGTTCTTC,CASSLRLAGGTGQFF
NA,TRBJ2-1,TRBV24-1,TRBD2,TGTGCCACCGGCCTGATAGCGGGGGGCCCAAATGAGCAGTTCTTC,CATGLIAGGPNEQFF
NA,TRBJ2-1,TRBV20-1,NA,TGCAGTGCTAGAGATTCCGGCTACAATGAGCAGTTCTTC,CSARDSGYNEQFF
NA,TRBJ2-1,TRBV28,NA,TGTGCCAGCAAGCTCGGCGGATCCTACAATGAGCAGTTCTTC,CASKLGGSYNEQFF
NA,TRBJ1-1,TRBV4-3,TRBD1,TGCGCCAGCAGCCAAAATGTTGACAGGGCCACTGAAGCTTTCTTT,CASSQNVDRATEAFF
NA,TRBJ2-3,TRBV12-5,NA,TGTGCTAGTGGTCTGGGGACTTCTAGCACAGATACGCAGTATTTT,CASGLGTSSTDTQYF
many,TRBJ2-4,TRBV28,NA,TGTGCCAGCAGTTTCGGAGGGCCGTCCAAAAACATTCAGTACTTC,CASSFGGPSKNIQYF
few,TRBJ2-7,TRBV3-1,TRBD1,TGTGCCAGCAGTGCAGGGGGCATGAACGAGCAGTACTTC,CASSAGGMNEQYF
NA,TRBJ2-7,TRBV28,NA,TGTGCCAGCGGGGGATTATTTCCCTACGAGCAGTACTTC,CASGGLFPYEQYF
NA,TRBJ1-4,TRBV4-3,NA,TGCGCCAGCAGCCAAGATAAAATCAGGGGATCTCGTGAAAAACTGTTTTTT,CASSQDKIRGSREKLFF
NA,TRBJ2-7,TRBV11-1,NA,TGTGCCAGCAGCTTATCCCCATTGGTCCGTGAGACGGGGTACGAGCAGTACTTC,CASSLSPLVRETGYEQYF
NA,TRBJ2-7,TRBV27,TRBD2,TGTGCCAGCAGTCTTAGCGGGGGGCTCGGCGAGCAGTACTTC,CASSLSGGLGEQYF
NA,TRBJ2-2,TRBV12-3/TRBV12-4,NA,TGTGCCAGCAGTTTTGTCCCGAACACCGGGGAGCTGTTTTTT,CASSFVPNTGELFF
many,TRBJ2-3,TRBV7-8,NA,TGTGCCAGCAGGCGGGACACGGATAGGTTAGATACGCAGTATTTT,CASRRDTDRLDTQYF
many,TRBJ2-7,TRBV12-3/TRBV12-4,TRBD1,TGTGCCAGCAGCCTCGGACAGGATTTGTTGTACGAGCAGTACTTC,CASSLGQDLLYEQYF
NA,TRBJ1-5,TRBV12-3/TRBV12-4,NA,TGTGCCAGCAGTTCCCAGGAGGAGCCCCAGCATTTT,CASSSQEEPQHF
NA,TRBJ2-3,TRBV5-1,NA,TGCGCCAGCAGCTTGGAAGTCGGGAGCACAGATACGCAGTATTTT,CASSLEVGSTDTQYF
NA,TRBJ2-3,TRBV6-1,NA,TGTGCCAGCGCCCGGGACACAACGGGGAGCACAGATACGCAGTATTTT,CASARDTTGSTDTQYF
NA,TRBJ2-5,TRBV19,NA,TGTGCCAGTAGTCGCGCGCGGGAGACCCAGTACTTC,CASSRARETQYF
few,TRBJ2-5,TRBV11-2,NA,TGTGCCAGCAGCCCGCCGCGAGGGGGCAGTAAAACTAGCCTGGAGGAAGAGACCCAGTACTTC,CASSPPRGGSKTSLEEETQYF
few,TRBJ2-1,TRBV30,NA,TGTGCCTGGCAAATAGGGGGGGCCGCAAATGAGCAGTTCTTC,CAWQIGGAANEQFF
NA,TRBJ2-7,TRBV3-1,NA,TGTGCCAGCAGCCGCGGCGCAGCGGGCACATGGTCGGGCGAGCAGTACTTC,CASSRGAAGTWSGEQYF
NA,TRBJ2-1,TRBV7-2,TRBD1,TGTGCCAGCAGCCGTGGGACAGGGCAGAATGAGCAGTTCTTC,CASSRGTGQNEQFF
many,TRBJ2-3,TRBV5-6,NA,TGTGCCAGCAGCTTGGAGTCAGATACGCAGTATTTT,CASSLESDTQYF
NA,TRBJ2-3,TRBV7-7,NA,TGTGCTAGCAGCTTAGCCCAGGGGGATACGCAGTATTTT,CASSLAQGDTQYF
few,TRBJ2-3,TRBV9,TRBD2,TGTGCCAGCAGCGTCTGGACTAGCGGGGGGGGAAGTACGCAGTATTTT,CASSVWTSGGGSTQYF
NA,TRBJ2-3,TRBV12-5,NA,TGTGCTAGTGGTTTGTCCTGGACACCCACAGATACGCAGTATTTT,CASGLSWTPTDTQYF
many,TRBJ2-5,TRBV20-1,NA,TGCAGTGCGATGTCGTTGGGGAGGGAGACCCAGTACTTC,CSAMSLGRETQYF
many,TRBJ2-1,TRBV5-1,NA,TGCGCCAGCAGCTTCCCCGGACGAATTGAGCAGTTCTTC,CASSFPGRIEQFF
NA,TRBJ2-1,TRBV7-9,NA,TGTGCCAGCAGCTTAGAAGGGGTTTTC,CASSLEGVF
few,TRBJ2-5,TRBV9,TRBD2,TGTGCCAGCAGCGCCCGACTAGCGGGGGGTAAAGAGACCCAGTACTTC,CASSARLAGGKETQYF
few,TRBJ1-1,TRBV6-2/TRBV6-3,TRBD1,TGTGCCAGCAGTACCCGACAGGGTACAAGCACTGAAGCTTTCTTT,CASSTRQGTSTEAFF
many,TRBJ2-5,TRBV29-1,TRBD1,TGCAGCGCTGACAGGGGGACGGAGACCCAGTACTTC,CSADRGTETQYF
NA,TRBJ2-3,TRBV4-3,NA,TGCGCCAGCAGCCACCGGACGGTTTCGACAGATACGCAGTATTTT,CASSHRTVSTDTQYF
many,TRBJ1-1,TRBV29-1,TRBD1,TGCAGCGCCGAGGGGGGACAGGGGGCGGTCACTGAAGCTTTCTTT,CSAEGGQGAVTEAFF
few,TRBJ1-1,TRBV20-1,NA,TGCAGTGCTACACCGTCTGCCTCTGAAGCTTTCTTT,CSATPSASEAFF
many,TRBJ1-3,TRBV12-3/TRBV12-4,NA,TGTGCCAGCAGTTTAGGGCAATCCTCTGGAAACACCATATATTTT,CASSLGQSSGNTIYF
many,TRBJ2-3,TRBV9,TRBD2,TGTGCCAGCAGCATTACTATTCTAGCGGCAGATACGCAGTATTTT,CASSITILAADTQYF
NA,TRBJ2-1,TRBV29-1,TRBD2,TGCAGCACAGCGGGGGGAAACAATGAGCAGTTCTTC,CSTAGGNNEQFF
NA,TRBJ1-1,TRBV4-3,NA,TGCGCCAGCAGCCAAGATCCCAGAAACACTGAAGCTTTCTTT,CASSQDPRNTEAFF
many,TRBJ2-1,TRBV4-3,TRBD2,TGCGCCAGCAGCCAAGAAATGGCGGGAGGTGGAAATGAGCAGTTCTTC,CASSQEMAGGGNEQFF
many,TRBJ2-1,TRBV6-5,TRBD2,TGTGCCAGCAGTTACTCGAAGGCCCGACTAGCCGACAATGAGCAGTTCTTC,CASSYSKARLADNEQFF
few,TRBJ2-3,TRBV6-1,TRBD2,TGTGCCAGCACGCAAGCGGGGGGACACACAGATACGCAGTATTTT,CASTQAGGHTDTQYF
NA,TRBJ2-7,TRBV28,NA,TGTGCCAGCACCGCGGTCCCGACCCGAACCTTCCTCAGCTCCTACGAGCAGTACTTC,CASTAVPTRTFLSSYEQYF
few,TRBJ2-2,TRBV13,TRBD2,TGTGCCAGCAGGAGGGGAGGGAGCACCGGGGAGCTGTTTTTT,CASRRGGSTGELFF
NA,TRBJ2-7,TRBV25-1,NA,TGTGCCAGCCCTGTCAAGCACCCCTACTACGAGCAGTACTTC,CASPVKHPYYEQYF
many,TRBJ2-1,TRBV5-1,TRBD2,TGCGCCAGCAGCTTGTGGGCTAGCGGGGGAGACGAGCAGTTCTTC,CASSLWASGGDEQFF
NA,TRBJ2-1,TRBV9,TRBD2,TGTGCCAGCAGCGTAGCCCCAGCGGGGTACAATGAGCAGTTCTTC,CASSVAPAGYNEQFF
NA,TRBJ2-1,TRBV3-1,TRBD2,TGTGCCAGCAGCCAAGATCCAGGACTAGCGGGAAGGGGTGAGCAGTTCTTC,CASSQDPGLAGRGEQFF
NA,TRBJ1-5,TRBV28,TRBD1,TGTGCCAGCAGTTCCGGGATCAGGAAGACAGGGGGTGCTGGCAATCAGCCCCAGCATTTT,CASSSGIRKTGGAGNQPQHF
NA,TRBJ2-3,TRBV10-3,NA,TGTGCCATCAGGGCACAGGGTTCTTTCGGCACAGATACGCAGTATTTT,CAIRAQGSFGTDTQYF
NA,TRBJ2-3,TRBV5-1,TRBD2,TGCGCCAGCAGCTGGGGAGGGACTAGCGGGAGCCCAGATACGCAGTATTTT,CASSWGGTSGSPDTQYF
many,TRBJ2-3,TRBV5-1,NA,TGCGCCAGCAGCCGGGACGGATCTAGCACAGATACGCAGTATTTT,CASSRDGSSTDTQYF
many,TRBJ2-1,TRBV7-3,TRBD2,TGTGCCAGCAGCTTAAGCGGGGGGGCAAGCAATGAGCAGTTCTTC,CASSLSGGASNEQFF
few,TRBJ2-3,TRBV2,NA,TGTGCCAGCAGATACGGAGGGAAGACAGATACGCAGTATTTT,CASRYGGKTDTQYF
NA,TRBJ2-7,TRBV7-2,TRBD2,TGTGCCAGCAGCTTAGAAGGCGGGGGTCACTACGAGCAGTACTTC,CASSLEGGGHYEQYF
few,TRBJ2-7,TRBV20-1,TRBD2,TGCAGTGCTAGAGATTCGGCGGGAGGAGCCTACGAGCAGTACTTC,CSARDSAGGAYEQYF